The 14 T cell receptor beta chains presented below share a single source sample, sequenced in a study of T cells in localized non-small cell lung cancer. Some clones are missing from TCRdb's copy, which holds only in-frame ones; the method was immunoSEQ multiplex PCR. The sample has about 20,000 clones; about nine tenths are singletons. The sequencing used PBMCs, collected before any cancer treatment. These receptors all come from a man between 40 and 70 years old with stage II squamous cell lung carcinoma.

The rearrangement joins TRBV19 to TRBJ1-3, with TRBD1 matching 7 bases. The CDR3 spans 15 residues. Trimming at V came to 4 bases and at J to 1 base, leaving 4 bases not matched to a gene. Germline V gives CDR1 LNHDA, CDR2 SQIVND (reference sequence). In DNA form, the CDR3 reads TGTGCCAGTAGTACCCGACAGGGTTCTGGAAACACCATATATTTT. It specifies CASSTRQGSGNTIYF.

J is TRBJ2-1 and V is TRBV10-1; 12 nucleotides line up with TRBD2. Germline CDR1 reads WNHNN; CDR2 reads SYGVQD (reference sequence). CDR3 length equals 15 residues. V gave up 4 bases and J gave up 4 bases; unmatched junction bases: 2. In DNA form, the CDR3 reads TGCGCCAGCAGTGCTAGCGGGGGGGCATACAATGAGCAGTTCTTC. Its protein product is CASSASGGAYNEQFF.

This rearrangement joins TRBV9 to TRBJ2-2, with D possibly called TRBD1 or TRBD2 (5 bases each). V lost 2 bases to trimming and J lost 4 bases, with 18 bases between them. Germline V gives CDR1 SGDLS, CDR2 YYNGEE. The CDR3 has 17 amino acids. The CDR3 DNA sequence: TGTGCCAGCAGCGTCGGAGCGGCAGGGCAGAGCACCGGGGAGCTGTTTTTT. Translation: CASSVGAAGQSTGELFF.

The chain combines TRBV7-6 with TRBJ2-7, with D possibly matching TRBD1 (6 bases). The CDR3 loop spans 13 amino acids. With 4 bases removed from V and 4 bases from J, the gap between germline ends came to 11 bases. Germline CDR1 is SGHVS and CDR2 is FNYEAQ. The DNA for the CDR3 is TGTGCCAGCAGCTACGGACAGCCTTACGAGCAGTACTTC. Protein: CASSYGQPYEQYF.

The V gene is TRBV9, the J gene TRBJ2-1; the match to TRBD2 covers 10 bases. The CDR3 spans 16 residues. V lost 0 bases and J lost 6; bases outside the gene matches: 6. Germline CDR1 SGDLS, CDR2 YYNGEE. The CDR3 protein is CASSVGGTSVINEQFF. The CDR3 nucleotides are TGTGCCAGCAGCGTAGGAGGGACTAGCGTAATCAATGAGCAGTTCTTC.

The chain carries TRBV5-4 and TRBJ1-5; D may be TRBD1 (6 bases). The germline V and J ends were trimmed by 4 bases and 1 base, with 15 bases remaining between them. This CDR3 has 16 residues. CDR1 SGHNT and CDR2 YYREEE come from the germline V gene (reference sequence). The CDR3 DNA reads as TGTGCCAGCAGCCAAGGAGGGGGGGTAAGCAATCAGCCCCAGCATTTT. Translated, it gives CASSQGGGVSNQPQHF.

The genes are TRBV7-3 and TRBJ2-5, with 7 bases that match TRBD1. Per the germline V gene, CDR1 is SGHTA and CDR2 is FQGTGA. After removal of 5 bases from V and 3 bases from J, the junction contained 9 bases not matched to a gene. CDR3 length: 15 amino acids. The CDR3 loop reads CASSPEATGKETQYF. DNA of the CDR3: TGTGCCAGCAGCCCCGAGGCGACAGGGAAAGAGACCCAGTACTTC.

With regard to this clone: Other DNA sequences in this specimen translate into the identical CDR3. The chain has TRBV9 and TRBJ1-3; TRBD1 matches 7 bases. CDR1 is SGDLS and CDR2 is YYNGEE in the germline V gene. The CDR3 has 15 residues. V shed 3 bases and J 2 bases; nucleotides not matched to a gene: 5. Written as DNA, the CDR3 is TGTGCCAGCAGCGCTACAGGGGTTCCTGGAAACACCATATATTTT. Translation gives CASSATGVPGNTIYF.

The DNA for the CDR3 is TGCGCCAGCAGCACGGAGATGGCCGGGGGAGCGGGAGGGATTGAGCAGTTCTTC. Residues: CASSTEMAGGAGGIEQFF. The gene calls are TRBV5-1 and TRBJ2-1; 10 bases map to TRBD2. The germline CDR1 and CDR2 sequences are SGHRS and YFSETQ. Trimming at V came to 4 bases and at J to 9 bases, leaving 19 bases not matched to a gene. The length of the CDR3 is 18 residues.

The J gene is TRBJ2-7, the V gene TRBV7-9; the match to TRBD2 covers 7 bases. V trimming: 5 bases; J trimming: 0 bases; junction bases outside the gene matches: 10. CDR1 and CDR2 from the germline V gene are SEHNR and FQNEAQ (reference sequence). The CDR3 extends over 16 amino acids. The CDR3 region is CASSKPGGMSSYEQYF. As DNA, the CDR3 is TGTGCCAGCAGCAAACCGGGGGGTATGAGCTCCTACGAGCAGTACTTC. Filled out from reference TRBV7-9 and TRBJ2-7, the complete variable domain reads DTGVSQNPRHKITKRGQNVTFRCDPISEHNRLYWYRQTLGQGPEFLTYFQNEAQLEKSRLLSDRFSAERPKGSFSTLEIQRTEQGDSAMYLCASSKPGGMSSYEQYFGPGTRLTVT.

The CDR3 loop reads CASSMPGQGADSNQPQHF. The CDR3 DNA sequence: TGCGCCAGCAGCATGCCGGGACAGGGAGCCGATAGCAATCAGCCCCAGCATTTT. This chain links TRBV5-1 with TRBJ1-5; 9 nucleotides match TRBD1. Unmatched junction bases numbered 11, after V lost 4 bases and J lost 0 bases. The CDR3 has 18 residues. CDR1 is SGHRS, CDR2 YFSETQ, per germline. Using reference TRBV5-1 and TRBJ1-5 for the parts outside the CDR3, the full variable domain is KAGVTQTPRYLIKTRGQQVTLSCSPISGHRSVSWYQQTPGQGLQFLFEYFSETQRNKGNFPGRFSGRQFSNSRSEMNVSTLELGDSALYLCASSMPGQGADSNQPQHFGDGTRLSIL.

This clone was recorded once. V gene TRBV7-9 combines with J gene TRBJ1-4; D remains ambiguous. Germline CDR1 and CDR2: SEHNR and FQNEAQ (reference sequence). The length of the CDR3 is 12 residues. Trimming stripped 8 bases from V and 5 bases from J, with 9 bases between. CDR3: CASRESNEKLFF. The CDR3 DNA follows: TGTGCCAGCCGCGAATCCAATGAAAAACTGTTTTTT.

The chain recombines TRBV9 with TRBJ2-7; D may match TRBD1 or TRBD2 (5 bases each). CDR1 and CDR2 from the germline V gene are SGDLS and YYNGEE. This CDR3 spans 15 amino acids. V lost 4 bases and J lost 2, with 16 bases in between. The CDR3 sequence is CASSPDLRGAYEQYF. The CDR3 DNA sequence: TGTGCCAGCAGCCCCGACCTTAGGGGAGCCTACGAGCAGTACTTC.

The chain combines TRBV6-5 with TRBJ1-2, with TRBD1 as a possible D gene (6 bases). The germline gives CDR1 MNHEY, CDR2 SVGAGI. The CDR3 extends over 15 amino acids. Deletions cut 2 bases from V and 2 bases from J, with 12 bases between. The CDR3 is CASSYTTGLNYGYTF. CDR3 sequence (DNA): TGTGCCAGCAGTTACACAACAGGGCTAAACTATGGCTACACCTTC.